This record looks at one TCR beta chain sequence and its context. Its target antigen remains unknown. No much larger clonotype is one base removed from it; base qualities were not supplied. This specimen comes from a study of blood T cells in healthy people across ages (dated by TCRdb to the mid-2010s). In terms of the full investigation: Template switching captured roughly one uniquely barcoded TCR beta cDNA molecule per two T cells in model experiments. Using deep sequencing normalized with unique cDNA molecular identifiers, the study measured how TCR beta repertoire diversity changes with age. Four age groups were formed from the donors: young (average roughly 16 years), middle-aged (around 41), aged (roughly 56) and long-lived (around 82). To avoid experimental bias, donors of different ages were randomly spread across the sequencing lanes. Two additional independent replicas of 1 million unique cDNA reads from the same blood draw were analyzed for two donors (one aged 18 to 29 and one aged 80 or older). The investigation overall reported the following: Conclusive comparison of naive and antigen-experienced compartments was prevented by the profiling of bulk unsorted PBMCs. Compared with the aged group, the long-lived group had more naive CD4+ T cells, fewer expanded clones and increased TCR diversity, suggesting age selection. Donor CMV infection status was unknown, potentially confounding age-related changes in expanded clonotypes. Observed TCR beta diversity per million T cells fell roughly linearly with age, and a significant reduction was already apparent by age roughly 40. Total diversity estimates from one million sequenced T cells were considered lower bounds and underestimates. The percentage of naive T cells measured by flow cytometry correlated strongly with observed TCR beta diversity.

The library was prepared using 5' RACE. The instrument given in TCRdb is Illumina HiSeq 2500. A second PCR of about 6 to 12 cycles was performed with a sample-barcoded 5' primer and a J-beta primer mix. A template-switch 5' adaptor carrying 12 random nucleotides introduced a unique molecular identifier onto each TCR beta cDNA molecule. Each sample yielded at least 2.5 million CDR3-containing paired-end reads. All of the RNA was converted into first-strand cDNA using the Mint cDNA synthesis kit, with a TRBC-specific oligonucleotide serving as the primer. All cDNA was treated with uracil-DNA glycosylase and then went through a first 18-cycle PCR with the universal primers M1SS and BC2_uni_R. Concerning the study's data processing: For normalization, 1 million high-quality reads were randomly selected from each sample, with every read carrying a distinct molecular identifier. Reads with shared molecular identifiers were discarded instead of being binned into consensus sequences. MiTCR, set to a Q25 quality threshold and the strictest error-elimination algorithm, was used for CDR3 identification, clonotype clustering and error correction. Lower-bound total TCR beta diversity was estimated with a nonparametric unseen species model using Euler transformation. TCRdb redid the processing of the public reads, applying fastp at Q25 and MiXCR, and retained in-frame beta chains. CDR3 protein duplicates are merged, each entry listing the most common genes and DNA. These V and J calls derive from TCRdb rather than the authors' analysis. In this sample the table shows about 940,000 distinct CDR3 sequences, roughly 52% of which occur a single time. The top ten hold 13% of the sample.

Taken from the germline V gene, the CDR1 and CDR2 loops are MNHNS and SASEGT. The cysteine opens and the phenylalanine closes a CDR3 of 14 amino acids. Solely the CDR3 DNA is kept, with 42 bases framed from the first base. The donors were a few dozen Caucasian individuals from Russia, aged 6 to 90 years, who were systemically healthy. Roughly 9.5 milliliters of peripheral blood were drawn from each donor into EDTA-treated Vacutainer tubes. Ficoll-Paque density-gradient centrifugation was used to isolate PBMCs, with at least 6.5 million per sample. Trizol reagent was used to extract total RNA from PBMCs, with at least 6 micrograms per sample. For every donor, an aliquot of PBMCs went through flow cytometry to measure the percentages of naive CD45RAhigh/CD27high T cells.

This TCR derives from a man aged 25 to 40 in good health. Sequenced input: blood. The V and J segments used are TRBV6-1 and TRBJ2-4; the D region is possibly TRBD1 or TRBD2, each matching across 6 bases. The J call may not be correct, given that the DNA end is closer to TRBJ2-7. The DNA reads TGTGCCAGCAGTGGACTAAGGGGGGCCTACGAGCAGTACTTC. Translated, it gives CASSGLRGAYEQYF.